The 3 T cell receptor beta chains reported below all come from one sample, sequenced in a study of cytomegalovirus exposure and HLA in healthy donors. The method was immunoSEQ multiplex PCR; TCRdb's version includes in-frame clones alone and lacks a portion of them. Found here are some 150,000 clones, approximately 91% of them singletons; the top ten hold 0.55% to 0.8%. Sequenced sample: PBMCs. Source of these receptors: a young man in good health and CMV-seronegative.

This sequence joins TRBV19 and TRBJ1-2; D not certain. Trimming pared 0 bases from V and 8 bases from J, leaving 13 bases between. The length of the CDR3 is 14 residues. Germline loops: CDR1 LNHDA, CDR2 SQIVND (reference sequence). In nucleotides, the CDR3 is TGTGCCAGTAGTATAGATGGTTCAGTAATCGGCTACACCTTC. Amino acids: CASSIDGSVIGYTF.

This sequence joins TRBV5-1 and TRBJ2-1, with 10 bases lining up with TRBD2. Trimming at V came to 0 bases and at J to 0 bases, leaving 0 bases not matched to a gene. Germline values: CDR1 SGHRS, CDR2 YFSETQ. This CDR3 is 16 amino acids long. This CDR3 is CASSLASGSSYNEQFF. Written as DNA, the CDR3 is TGCGCCAGCAGCTTGGCTAGCGGGAGCTCCTACAATGAGCAGTTCTTC.

The CDR3 reads CAWGGQGVTEAFF. CDR3 nucleotide sequence: TGTGCCTGGGGGGGACAGGGGGTCACTGAAGCTTTCTTT. The chain has TRBV30 and TRBJ1-1, with 11 bases matching TRBD1. Looked up from germline, CDR1 is GTSNPN and CDR2 is SVGIG (reference sequence). The CDR3 totals 13 residues. V was pared by 5 bases and J by 4 bases, with 3 bases of the junction left unmatched.